What follows is one T cell receptor (beta chain) and its context. A much more abundant neighbour one base away suggests this may be a read error. These data belong to a study of blood T cells in healthy people across ages. All donors came from Russia, were Caucasian and healthy, and spanned ages about 6 to 95. A second PCR of 7 to 11 cycles used a sample-barcoded 5' primer and a J-beta primer mix. MiXCR, run by TCRdb on the 5' RACE reads, gives a single entry per CDR3 protein. Of hundreds of thousands of distinct CDR3 sequences listed, 46% are singletons. The germline V gene encodes CDR1 SEHNR and CDR2 FQNEAQ (reference sequence). J gave up 9 bases and V 5 bases, and 13 bases lay outside the gene matches. The CDR3 extends over 14 amino acids.

V is TRBV7-9 and J is TRBJ2-7; 7 bases fit TRBD2. The receptor comes from a man older than 75 in good health. The sample taken for sequencing was blood. CDR3 bases: TGTGCCAGCAGCCTCTCGGGAGGTCCCCACGGGCAGTACTTC. Translated, it gives CASSLSGGPHGQYF.